The sequence of this T cell receptor (beta chain) was determined in a study of vaccination and CD4 T cells after COVID-19. Study as a whole: Sampling post-COVID took place a median 101 days after diagnosis (range 35 to 161).

The assay that was used to sequence DNA from cultured CD4+ T cells was the Oncomine TCR Beta short-read assay. TCRdb independently ran MiXCR on the PCR reads; one entry per CDR3 protein. There are 15,000 to 20,000 distinct CDR3 sequences in the sample; about half occur only once, and 16% lies in the top ten. The CDR3 totals 14 residues. Trimming took 1 base from V and 3 from J, leaving 10 bases between them. Germline V lookup: CDR1 MNHEY, CDR2 SMNVEV (reference sequence). This clonotype appeared a single time. No antigen is known for it. The time point is: late sampling 161 to 241 days after vaccination in a few convalescent patients. Described treatment: roughly 10-day PBMC culture with coronavirus spike peptide pools or control peptides (ViraFEST assay).

The chain carries TRBV27 and TRBJ2-7; D is undetermined. This clonotype originated in a human donor who had recovered from COVID-19. The sequencing used CD4+ T cells from blood, cultured in vitro, collected about 7 months after SARS-CoV-2 vaccination. This CDR3 reads CASSLWASDYEQYF. The CDR3 DNA is TGTGCCAGCAGTTTATGGGCGTCAGACTACGAGCAGTACTTC.